A single sample gave rise to the 28 T cell receptor beta chains below, sequenced in a study of response to subunit inactivated influenza vaccine. TCRdb re-called the RT-PCR reads with MiXCR, one entry per CDR3 protein. The table records about 310,000 distinct CDR3 sequences, 20% to 25% of them present only once. The source material was PBMCs from blood, sampled approximately 20 months after vaccination. These receptors came from a man in his fifties or sixties who received an inactivated influenza vaccine.

The rearrangement joins TRBV3-1 to TRBJ2-2, with D unclear. The germline CDR1 and CDR2 sequences are LGHDT and YNNKEL (reference sequence). Trimming took off 7 bases at V and 1 base at J, with 13 bases between the two ends. This CDR3 is built from 15 residues. CDR3 sequence (DNA): TGTGCCAGCACCTTCGATGGGGTGAACACCGGGGAGCTGTTTTTT. Its protein is CASTFDGVNTGELFF. Drawing the rest from reference TRBV3-1 and TRBJ2-2, the complete variable domain is DTAVSQTPKYLVTQMGNDKSIKCEQNLGHDTMYWYKQDSKKFLKIMFSYNNKELIINETVPNRFSPKSPDKAHLNLHINSLELGDSAVYFCASTFDGVNTGELFFGEGSRLTVL.

This clonotype has only a few counts. CDR3 sequence (DNA): TGTGCCATCAGACAGGGCTCGGGGAACTATGGCTACACCTTC. This gives the protein CAIRQGSGNYGYTF. The rearrangement joins TRBV10-3 to TRBJ1-2; perhaps TRBD1 as D (6 bases). Germline-derived CDR1 and CDR2 are ENHRY and SYGVKD. CDR3 size: 14 residues. Trimming cost V 6 bases and J 2 bases, with 13 bases left between them.

This clonotype has ten or more counts. The chain is built from TRBV5-1 and TRBJ1-1; no clear D gene. This CDR3 has 15 residues. The V end was cut by 2 bases, the J end by 5 bases, with 16 bases between. CDR1 is SGHRS and CDR2 is YFSETQ in the germline V gene. CDR3 protein: CASSFQVPLVTEAFF. The CDR3 DNA follows: TGCGCCAGCAGCTTTCAGGTTCCGCTGGTTACTGAAGCTTTCTTT.

This chain joins TRBV4-1 and TRBJ1-2; a weak D match, TRBD1 (5 bases). The CDR3 contains 15 residues. Trimming took 4 bases from V and 0 from J, leaving 12 bases between them. Per the germline V gene, CDR1 is MGHRA and CDR2 is YSYEKL. In nucleotides, the CDR3 is TGCGCCAGCAGCCCGCAGCCGGGACCTAACTATGGCTACACCTTC. It is translated as CASSPQPGPNYGYTF.

This clonotype has more than one count but fewer than ten. This sequence joins TRBV5-4 and TRBJ1-4, with 7 bases lining up with TRBD1. After removal of 4 bases from V and 7 bases from J, the junction contained 7 bases not matched to a gene. Germline CDR1 SGHNT, CDR2 YYREEE (reference sequence). The CDR3 consists of 14 residues. The CDR3 spells CASSRSGQSEKLFF. In DNA form, the CDR3 reads TGTGCCAGCAGCCGCTCGGGACAGAGTGAAAAACTGTTTTTT. Variable domain in full (rest from reference TRBV5-4 and TRBJ1-4): ETGVTQSPTHLIKTRGQQVTLRCSSQSGHNTVSWYQQALGQGPQFIFQYYREEENGRGNFPPRFSGLQFPNYSSELNVNALELDDSALYLCASSRSGQSEKLFFGSGTQLSVL.

This clonotype has more than one count but fewer than ten. This chain joins TRBV12-3 or TRBV12-4 and TRBJ1-3; D may be TRBD1 (6 bases). V gave up 3 bases and J gave up 4 bases, with 13 bases separating them. The CDR3 sequence is 15 residues long. The CDR3 DNA follows: TGTGCCAGCAGTTTTTCCGGGGGCGCAGGAAACACCATATATTTT. This translates into CASSFSGGAGNTIYF.

There are a few counts of this clonotype. The chain joins TRBV2 to TRBJ2-7; TRBD1 matches at 7 bases. Germline CDR1 and CDR2: SNHLY and FYNNEI. The CDR3 runs to 13 residues. Trimming removed 2 bases from V and 4 bases from J; junction bases left unmatched: 2. CDR3 sequence (DNA): TGTGCCAGCAGTGAATCCAGGGGGTACGAGCAGTACTTC. Translation: CASSESRGYEQYF.

The chain uses TRBV6-2 or TRBV6-3 and TRBJ2-1; unclear D gene. V was pared by 0 bases and J by 4 bases, with 19 bases between. CDR3 length: 18 residues. Germline CDR1 reads MNHEY; CDR2 reads SVGEGT. The CDR3 loop reads CASSYSGFGKLVYNEQFF. CDR3 in DNA: TGTGCCAGCAGTTACTCAGGCTTCGGCAAGTTAGTTTACAATGAGCAGTTCTTC.

This clonotype was seen a few times. The chain couples TRBV2 to TRBJ2-1, with D perhaps TRBD2 (5 bases). Trimming stripped 7 bases from V and 2 bases from J, with 9 bases between. Germline V gene sequence: CDR1 SNHLY, CDR2 FYNNEI. The CDR3 runs 13 residues. The CDR3 sequence is CASNRETYNEQFF. The CDR3 DNA is TGTGCCAGCAACCGGGAAACCTACAATGAGCAGTTCTTC. Full variable domain (outside the CDR3, taken from reference TRBV2 and TRBJ2-1): EPEVTQTPSHQVTQMGQEVILRCVPISNHLYFYWYRQILGQKVEFLVSFYNNEISEKSEIFDDQFSVERPDGSNFTLKIRSTKLEDSAMYFCASNRETYNEQFFGPGTRLTVL.

In its sample, this clonotype was seen a few times. V usage is TRBV20-1 and J usage is TRBJ1-4, with 8 nucleotides matching TRBD1. This CDR3 spans 14 amino acids. Per germline, CDR1 DFQATT and CDR2 SNEGSKA (reference sequence). Trimming at V came to 4 bases and at J to 6 bases, leaving 7 bases not matched to a gene. CDR3 DNA sequence: TGCAGTGCTAAAAACCCGGGACAGGATGAAAAACTGTTTTTT. Amino acids: CSAKNPGQDEKLFF.

This rearrangement joins TRBV2 to TRBJ1-5, with 7 bases identical to TRBD1. Germline V gene lookup returns CDR1 SNHLY and CDR2 FYNNEI. This CDR3 is 14 amino acids long. Germline trimming cut 5 bases from V and 6 bases from J; bases unmatched to any gene: 7. The CDR3 is CASSKDREFQPQHF. CDR3 coding DNA: TGTGCCAGCAGTAAAGACAGGGAGTTTCAGCCCCAGCATTTT.

This chain joins TRBV23-1 and TRBJ2-1, with TRBD2 identical over 8 bases. TRBV23-1 is an ORF for which the function is uncertain. The trim removed 2 bases at V and 4 bases at J, leaving 7 bases unmatched. This CDR3 region has 16 residues. The CDR3 spells CASSQPGTSGYNEQFF. DNA of the CDR3: TGCGCCAGCAGTCAACCCGGGACTAGTGGTTACAATGAGCAGTTCTTC.

This clonotype was picked up a small number of times. The V call is TRBV20-1, the J call TRBJ1-6; tentative D call: TRBD1 (6 bases). Germline V gene lookup returns CDR1 DFQATT and CDR2 SNEGSKA (reference sequence). The length of the CDR3 is 14 residues. Trimming shortened V by 1 base and J by 7 bases, and 11 bases separated the two germline ends. CDR3: CSARAAGENSPLHF. The CDR3 bases are TGCAGTGCTAGAGCTGCAGGGGAAAATTCACCCCTCCACTTT.

This clonotype was seen just once. The CDR3 here is CASSLVRGMGLYDTQYF. As DNA, the CDR3 is TGTGCCAGCAGCTTAGTTCGGGGTATGGGTTTGTACGATACGCAGTATTTT. The chain combines TRBV11-2 with TRBJ2-3; tentatively, D is TRBD2 (5 bases). CDR1 is SGHAT, CDR2 FQNNGV, per germline. CDR3 length: 17 amino acids. V was cut by 1 base and J by 6 bases, with 20 bases left in between. Complete variable domain (other parts from reference TRBV11-2 and TRBJ2-3): EAGVAQSPRYKIIEKRQSVAFWCNPISGHATLYWYQQILGQGPKLLIQFQNNGVVDDSQLPKDRFSAERLKGVDSTLKIQPAKLEDSAVYLCASSLVRGMGLYDTQYFGPGTRLTVL.

This clonotype has just a few counts. The V gene is TRBV7-2, the J gene TRBJ2-1; no firm D call. The CDR3 covers 12 residues. The germline gives CDR1 SGHTA, CDR2 FQGNSA. V lost 2 bases, J lost 9 bases, and 8 bases lay in between. CDR3 sequence: CASSLYVSEQFF. CDR3 coding DNA: TGTGCCAGCAGCTTATACGTCAGTGAGCAGTTCTTC.

This clonotype was picked up many times. The rearrangement uses TRBV5-1 and TRBJ2-6; no definite D call. There are 15 residues in the CDR3. CDR1 and CDR2 (germline): SGHRS, YFSETQ. The V end lost 0 bases, the J end lost 0 bases, and 4 bases lay between the germline ends. The CDR3 here is CASSLDDSGANVLTF. The CDR3 bases are TGCGCCAGCAGCTTGGATGACTCTGGGGCCAACGTCCTGACTTTC.

V is TRBV7-6 and J is TRBJ2-1; TRBD2 might be the D (5 bases). Germline CDR1 and CDR2: SGHVS and FNYEAQ. V was pared by 5 bases and J by 7 bases, with 18 bases between. This CDR3 has 15 residues. The CDR3 DNA reads TGTGCCAGCAGCCCCAGGACGGCCCCGGGAAATGAGCAGTTCTTC. Its translation is CASSPRTAPGNEQFF.

At least ten counts were recorded for this clonotype. CDR3 in amino acids: CASSQDGFGEKLFF. CDR3 bases: TGTGCCAGCAGCCAAGACGGGTTTGGTGAAAAACTGTTTTTT. The chain has TRBV4-2 and TRBJ1-4; no firm D call. The germline V and J ends were trimmed by 0 bases and 7 bases, with 9 bases remaining between them. This CDR3 comprises 14 residues. The germline CDR1 and CDR2 sequences are LGHNA and YNFKEQ.

This sequence joins TRBV12-3 or TRBV12-4 and TRBJ1-3, with 8 bases matching TRBD1. V gave up 5 bases and J gave up 2 bases; unmatched junction bases: 8. The CDR3 sequence is 16 residues long. CDR3 sequence: CASSSWTGIAGNTIYF. CDR3 in DNA: TGTGCCAGCAGTAGTTGGACAGGGATCGCTGGAAACACCATATATTTT.

V and J are TRBV29-1 and TRBJ1-4, with 8 bases that match TRBD1. The CDR3 runs to 16 residues. V shed 4 bases, J shed 5 bases, and the junction held 12 bases outside the gene matches. Germline values: CDR1 SQVTM, CDR2 ANQGSEA. CDR3 nucleotides: TGCAGCGTTGGCCATGGCCCCGGACAGGGAAATGAAAAACTGTTTTTT. This encodes CSVGHGPGQGNEKLFF.

The chain uses TRBV5-1 and TRBJ2-2, with D perhaps matching TRBD2 (7 bases). From germline, CDR1 is SGHRS and CDR2 YFSETQ. The CDR3 is 16 residues long. Trimming removed 4 bases at V and 1 base at J, with 14 bases between. The CDR3 coding sequence is TGCGCCAGCAGCCCCGGGGGGCCTAGGAACACCGGGGAGCTGTTTTTT. Translation gives CASSPGGPRNTGELFF.

With regard to this clonotype: Because it lacks the conserved phenylalanine or tryptophan at the end, this CDR3 is likely a read error. The chain combines TRBV20-1 with TRBJ1-2; D not certain. Germline V CDR1 and CDR2: DFQATT, SNEGSKA (reference sequence). The CDR3 is 12 residues long. The germline V and J ends were trimmed by 0 bases and 9 bases, with 11 bases remaining between them. Here the CDR3 reads CSARDPGQSYTL. Written as DNA, the CDR3 is TGCAGTGCTAGAGACCCGGGTCAGAGCTACACCCTC.

This clonotype was picked up a small number of times. The CDR3 DNA follows: TGTGCCAGCAGCTTTGGGACTAGCGGGTTGGAGACCCAGTACTTC. It translates to CASSFGTSGLETQYF. The rearrangement joins TRBV5-4 to TRBJ2-5, with 12 nucleotides matching TRBD2. The V gene end was trimmed by 2 bases and the J gene end by 5 bases; junction bases not matched to a gene: 4. The germline gives CDR1 SGHNT, CDR2 YYREEE (reference sequence). CDR3 length: 15 residues.

This clonotype occurred a few times. The genes are TRBV27 and TRBJ1-5; D call uncertain. Germline assignment: CDR1 MNHEY and CDR2 SMNVEV (reference sequence). V was clipped by 3 bases and J by 9 bases, with 15 bases between them. This CDR3 comprises 14 residues. For the CDR3, the DNA is TGTGCCAGCAGTTTCCGGGATCGGCTGGGGCCCCAGCATTTT. Protein sequence: CASSFRDRLGPQHF.

This clonotype has only a few counts. This sequence joins TRBV7-9 and TRBJ1-1; D remains unclear. In germline, CDR1 is SEHNR, CDR2 FQNEAQ (reference sequence). Trimming took 4 bases from V and 0 from J, leaving 12 bases between them. This CDR3 spans 15 amino acids. CDR3 in amino acids: CASSSGGVLNTEAFF. The CDR3 coding sequence is TGTGCCAGCAGCTCAGGAGGAGTTCTGAACACTGAAGCTTTCTTT.

Here the CDR3 DNA reads TGTGCCAGCAGCTCGGGACAGAGCACCTACAATGAGCAGTTCTTC. Encoded protein: CASSSGQSTYNEQFF. The chain has TRBV5-4 and TRBJ2-1, with 7 bases aligning to TRBD1. V dropped 3 bases and J dropped 2; count of bases not matched to a gene: 5. The CDR3 is made up of 15 amino acids. In germline, CDR1 is SGHNT, CDR2 YYREEE (reference sequence). The full variable domain, its missing parts supplied by reference TRBV5-4 and TRBJ2-1, is ETGVTQSPTHLIKTRGQQVTLRCSSQSGHNTVSWYQQALGQGPQFIFQYYREEENGRGNFPPRFSGLQFPNYSSELNVNALELDDSALYLCASSSGQSTYNEQFFGPGTRLTVL.

This clonotype was seen only a few times. This chain links TRBV6-1 with TRBJ1-2; D is perhaps TRBD1 (5 bases). The CDR3 consists of 14 residues. CDR1 MNHNS and CDR2 SASEGT come from the germline V gene. Trimming cost V 3 bases and J 8 bases, with 16 bases left between them. This chain's CDR3 is CASSDSGTPVGYTF. Written as DNA, the CDR3 is TGTGCCAGCAGTGATTCTGGGACTCCGGTGGGCTACACCTTC.

This clonotype came up many times. V is TRBV30 and J is TRBJ2-7; D not resolved. The germline V gene has CDR1 GTSNPN and CDR2 SVGIG (reference sequence). This CDR3 has 11 residues. Trimming took 4 bases from V and 3 from J, leaving 7 bases between them. Here the CDR3 reads CAWNLDYEQYF. The DNA for the CDR3 is TGTGCCTGGAACCTAGACTACGAGCAGTACTTC.